These 25 T cell receptor beta chains share one sample of origin, sequenced in a study of T cells after yellow fever vaccination. Via MiXCR, TCRdb re-called the 5' RACE reads, giving one row per CDR3 protein. The repertoire holds some 320,000 distinct CDR3 sequences, 8.5% to 10% seen once, with around 3.1% in the top ten. Material: CD4+ T cells sorted from PBMCs, obtained 5 days after the yellow fever booster vaccination. The receptors come from a young man who received the YFV17D yellow fever vaccine.

This clonotype was found a few times. This sequence joins TRBV10-3 and TRBJ1-5, with 7 bases lining up with TRBD1. The trim removed 4 bases at V and 3 bases at J, leaving 3 bases unmatched. Germline V gene data show CDR1 as ENHRY and CDR2 as SYGVKD. There are 14 residues in the CDR3. CDR3 amino acids: CAISGQGDNQPQHF. The CDR3 DNA reads as TGTGCCATCAGTGGACAGGGCGACAATCAGCCCCAGCATTTT.

The genes are TRBV4-1 and TRBJ1-2; D possibly corresponds to TRBD1 (6 bases). This CDR3 has 15 residues. Germline CDR1 MGHRA, CDR2 YSYEKL. Trimming pared 2 bases from V and 8 bases from J, leaving 18 bases between. The CDR3 coding sequence is TGCGCCAGCAGCCAACCAACAGGGAGGCGACAGGGCTACACCTTC. Translation gives CASSQPTGRRQGYTF.

The rearrangement uses TRBV7-2 and TRBJ2-2; D might be TRBD1 or TRBD2, each matching 5 bases. The V end was cut by 5 bases, the J end by 2 bases, with 15 bases between. The germline CDR1 and CDR2 sequences are SGHTA and FQGNSA. The CDR3 spans 16 residues. CDR3 coding DNA: TGTGCCAGCAGCACCCGGGACGGAGCCAACACCGGGGAGCTGTTTTTT. Its protein product is CASSTRDGANTGELFF.

This clonotype occurred a few times. This chain links TRBV7-2 with TRBJ2-1; TRBD1 agrees at 7 bases. The CDR3 contains 14 residues. Germline V gene data show CDR1 as SGHTA and CDR2 as FQGNSA. V shed 5 bases and J 7 bases; nucleotides not matched to a gene: 8. CDR3 region: CASSRPGRGNEQFF. The CDR3 DNA follows: TGTGCCAGCAGCCGACCCGGCAGGGGGAATGAGCAGTTCTTC.

This clonotype was seen many times. The chain joins TRBV20-1 to TRBJ2-5; D is ambiguous. V lost 3 bases and J lost 2, with 16 bases in between. From germline, CDR1 is DFQATT and CDR2 SNEGSKA (reference sequence). The CDR3 is 15 residues long. The CDR3 nucleotides are TGCAGTGCTAGTGGCTTTGGACGCTCACAAGAGACCCAGTACTTC. This codes for CSASGFGRSQETQYF.

This chain connects TRBV5-1 to TRBJ2-5; D remains ambiguous. Trimming stripped 8 bases from V and 4 bases from J, with 15 bases between. CDR3 length: 13 amino acids. CDR1 is SGHRS and CDR2 is YFSETQ in the germline V gene. This CDR3 is CASTDLRRETQYF. CDR3 DNA: TGCGCCAGTACCGACTTGAGAAGAGAGACCCAGTACTTC.

The CDR3 sequence is CASSQGVLAGGPTYNEQFF. The CDR3 DNA sequence: TGCGCCAGCAGCCAAGGTGTGCTAGCGGGGGGGCCGACCTACAATGAGCAGTTCTTC. This chain connects TRBV4-1 to TRBJ2-1; 12 positions agree with TRBD2. The V and J ends lost 1 base and 2 bases, in that order; junction bases with no gene match: 9. CDR1 and CDR2 (germline): MGHRA, YSYEKL. The CDR3 totals 19 residues.

This clonotype has just a few counts. The chain links TRBV5-1 to TRBJ2-1; 9 bases match TRBD1. Germline trimming cut 5 bases from V and 4 bases from J; bases unmatched to any gene: 7. The germline V gene encodes CDR1 SGHRS and CDR2 YFSETQ. CDR3 size: 15 residues. DNA for the CDR3: TGCGCCAGCAGTAGCCGCGGGACAGGGTACAATGAGCAGTTCTTC. It yields the protein CASSSRGTGYNEQFF.

This clonotype was counted between two and nine times. V gene TRBV27 combines with J gene TRBJ1-2; 7 bases are a match to TRBD1. Per germline, CDR1 MNHEY and CDR2 SMNVEV (reference sequence). The trim removed 7 bases at V and 5 bases at J, leaving 7 bases unmatched. The CDR3 is 13 amino acids. The CDR3 bases are TGTGCCAGCAAGTTCAGGGGGGGTTATGGCTACACCTTC. Translating gives CASKFRGGYGYTF.

The V call is TRBV7-6, the J call TRBJ2-5; D could derive from TRBD1 or TRBD2 (5 bases each). The CDR3 consists of 14 residues. Germline CDR1 reads SGHVS; CDR2 reads FNYEAQ. V was clipped by 1 base and J by 5 bases, with 11 bases between them. The CDR3, as DNA: TGTGCCAGCAGCTTAGTGGGGCGGAGGGAGACCCAGTACTTC. Translation gives CASSLVGRRETQYF.

V gene TRBV5-1 combines with J gene TRBJ2-2; D is perhaps TRBD1 or TRBD2 (5 bases each). Germline-derived CDR1 and CDR2 are SGHRS and YFSETQ. The length of the CDR3 is 16 residues. The V gene lost 2 bases and the J gene lost 0 bases, with 11 bases spanning the gap. For the CDR3, the DNA is TGCGCCAGCAGCTTCGAACGAGGGGCGAACACCGGGGAGCTGTTTTTT. Protein product: CASSFERGANTGELFF.

This clonotype has a handful of counts. V gene TRBV2 combines with J gene TRBJ1-5, with unresolved D. The CDR3 has 15 residues. Germline CDR1 is SNHLY and CDR2 is FYNNEI. Trimming left V 3 bases short and J 3 bases short, with 12 bases between. DNA of the CDR3: TGTGCCAGCAGTGATCCCCGGAGAAACAATCAGCCCCAGCATTTT. Its protein product is CASSDPRRNNQPQHF.

This clonotype showed up just a few times. V is TRBV10-3 and J is TRBJ2-4; D might be TRBD1 or TRBD2, each matching 5 bases. The CDR3 spans 12 residues. The germline V gene encodes CDR1 ENHRY and CDR2 SYGVKD. V lost 6 bases to trimming and J lost 10 bases, with 13 bases between them. CDR3 sequence (DNA): TGTGCCATCAGGGGACCGGACTCAATTCAGTACTTC. Translated, it gives CAIRGPDSIQYF.

The CDR3 loop is CASSHSGLARNTEAFF. In nucleotides, the CDR3 is TGCGCCAGCAGCCACTCCGGTTTGGCTCGGAACACTGAAGCTTTCTTT. The chain combines TRBV4-3 with TRBJ1-1; D remains unclear. The germline gives CDR1 LGHNA, CDR2 YSLEER. The CDR3 sequence is 16 residues long. Trimming removed 3 bases from V and 1 base from J, with 15 bases in between.

V and J are TRBV5-4 and TRBJ1-2; 7 bases agree with TRBD1. The CDR3 spans 14 residues. J gave up 2 bases and V 4 bases, and 5 bases lay outside the gene matches. Germline CDR1 and CDR2: SGHNT and YYREEE (reference sequence). CDR3 in amino acids: CASSEGTANYGYTF. The CDR3 DNA reads TGTGCCAGCAGCGAGGGGACAGCGAACTATGGCTACACCTTC. Complete variable domain (other parts from reference TRBV5-4 and TRBJ1-2): ETGVTQSPTHLIKTRGQQVTLRCSSQSGHNTVSWYQQALGQGPQFIFQYYREEENGRGNFPPRFSGLQFPNYSSELNVNALELDDSALYLCASSEGTANYGYTFGSGTRLTVV.

This clonotype was detected only a few times. The rearrangement joins TRBV6-6 to TRBJ2-2; 11 bases are a match to TRBD1. The CDR3 is made up of 16 amino acids. The V gene end was trimmed by 2 bases and the J gene end by 7 bases; junction bases not matched to a gene: 6. Germline CDR1 reads MNHNY; CDR2 reads SVGAGI (reference sequence). The CDR3 here is CASSYGGQGVHGELFF. The DNA for the CDR3 is TGTGCCAGCAGTTACGGGGGACAGGGGGTTCACGGGGAGCTGTTTTTT.

This clonotype was seen ten or more times. The chain combines TRBV6-2 or TRBV6-3 with TRBJ2-6; D is ambiguous. Germline V gene lookup returns CDR1 MNHEY and CDR2 SVGEGT. Trimming left V 4 bases short and J 4 bases short, with 14 bases between. This CDR3 spans 16 amino acids. CDR3 sequence (DNA): TGTGCCAGCAGTTTACCCTCGATGGCAGGGGCCAACGTCCTGACTTTC. Its protein is CASSLPSMAGANVLTF.

The chain recombines TRBV19 with TRBJ2-2; D gene uncertain. V was shortened by 6 bases and J by 7 bases, with 6 bases between the two germline ends. Germline V gene sequence: CDR1 LNHDA, CDR2 SQIVND (reference sequence). The CDR3 runs 11 residues. CDR3 loop: CASRERGELFF. Here the CDR3 DNA reads TGTGCCAGTAGAGAGCGCGGGGAGCTGTTTTTT.

This clonotype was seen more than once but under ten times. J is TRBJ2-1 and V is TRBV5-4; D might be TRBD1 or TRBD2, each matching 6 bases. Per germline, CDR1 SGHNT and CDR2 YYREEE (reference sequence). Between the trimmed V and J ends, which lost 4 bases and 7 bases, there was a span of 21 bases. The CDR3 is made up of 16 amino acids. CDR3 in DNA: TGTGCCAGCAGCCGTCTAACGGGGGCGCATACTAATGAGCAGTTCTTC. Its translation: CASSRLTGAHTNEQFF.

The genes are TRBV2 and TRBJ1-1; 10 positions agree with TRBD1. There are 14 residues in the CDR3. The V gene end was trimmed by 8 bases and the J gene end by 2 bases; junction bases not matched to a gene: 5. CDR1 is SNHLY, CDR2 FYNNEI, per germline. For the CDR3, the DNA is TGTGCCAGCGATAGGGACAGGGGAAACACTGAAGCTTTCTTT. Its protein product is CASDRDRGNTEAFF. The full variable domain, completed using reference TRBV2 and TRBJ1-1, is EPEVTQTPSHQVTQMGQEVILRCVPISNHLYFYWYRQILGQKVEFLVSFYNNEISEKSEIFDDQFSVERPDGSNFTLKIRSTKLEDSAMYFCASDRDRGNTEAFFGQGTRLTVV.

The rearrangement links TRBV6-1 to TRBJ2-3; 7 bases agree with TRBD2. This CDR3 is 16 amino acids long. V was pared by 1 base and J by 4 bases, with 8 bases of the junction left unmatched. Looked up from germline, CDR1 is MNHNS and CDR2 is SASEGT. CDR3 sequence (DNA): TGTGCCAGCAGTGAAGATGGCGGGGGTTTGGCAGATACGCAGTATTTT. This sequence encodes CASSEDGGGLADTQYF.

This clonotype turned up a few times. The genes are TRBV14 and TRBJ2-1, with D tentatively TRBD2 (6 bases). V lost 0 bases, J lost 4 bases, and 10 bases lay in between. The CDR3 covers 15 residues. In germline, CDR1 is SGHDN, CDR2 FVKESK. DNA for the CDR3: TGTGCCAGCAGCCAAGATTCGGGGACTTACAATGAGCAGTTCTTC. It encodes CASSQDSGTYNEQFF.

This clonotype was seen a few times. The chain combines TRBV5-1 with TRBJ2-2; no clear D gene. The CDR3 spans 13 residues. The germline V and J ends were trimmed by 0 bases and 7 bases, with 7 bases remaining between them. Germline V lookup: CDR1 SGHRS, CDR2 YFSETQ. As DNA, the CDR3 is TGCGCCAGCAGCTTGGAAGGGCACGGGGAGCTGTTTTTT. Protein: CASSLEGHGELFF.

Many counts were recorded for this clonotype. The V call is TRBV12-3 or TRBV12-4, the J call TRBJ1-4; a weak D match, TRBD1 (5 bases). V was trimmed by 6 bases and J by 7 bases, leaving 9 bases between them. The CDR3 runs 12 residues. CDR3 DNA sequence: TGTGCCAGCAGAGTAAGGGGTGAAAAACTGTTTTTT. Its translation is CASRVRGEKLFF.

This clonotype was counted a few times. CDR3 protein: CASSSYDTGELFF. Here the CDR3 DNA reads TGCGCCAGCAGCTCCTACGACACCGGGGAGCTGTTTTTT. The chain uses TRBV5-1 and TRBJ2-2; unclear D gene. The germline V and J ends were trimmed by 3 bases and 3 bases, with 6 bases remaining between them. This CDR3 spans 13 amino acids. Looked up from germline, CDR1 is SGHRS and CDR2 is YFSETQ.